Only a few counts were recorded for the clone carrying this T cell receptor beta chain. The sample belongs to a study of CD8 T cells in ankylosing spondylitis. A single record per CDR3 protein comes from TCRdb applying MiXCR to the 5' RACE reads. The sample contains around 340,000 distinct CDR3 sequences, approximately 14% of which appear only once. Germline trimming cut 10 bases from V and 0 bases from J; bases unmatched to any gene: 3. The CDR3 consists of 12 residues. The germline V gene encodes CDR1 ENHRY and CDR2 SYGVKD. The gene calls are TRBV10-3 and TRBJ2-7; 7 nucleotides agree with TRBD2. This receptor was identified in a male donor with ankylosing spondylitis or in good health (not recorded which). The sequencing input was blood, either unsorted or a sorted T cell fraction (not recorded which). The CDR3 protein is CASGGSSYEQYF. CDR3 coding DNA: TGTGCCAGCGGCGGGAGCTCCTACGAGCAGTACTTC.